This T cell receptor beta chain was found in a study of CD8+ T cells in alopecia areata. Study at large: The study gave treated patients oral tofacitinib at 5 to 10 mg twice daily. Findings and limits, study-wide: Higher clonality was seen in lesional scalp than in normal scalp, especially in alopecia totalis/universalis.

Extraction and reverse transcription of RNA yielded cDNA as the sequencing template. This table comes from immunoSEQ multiplex PCR, and its TCRdb copy is limited to in-frame clones, with some not included. The sample yields 200,000 or so clones, 50% to 65% seen once. The CDR3 runs to 14 residues. Trimming took off 2 bases at V and 3 bases at J, with 12 bases between the two ends. Per germline, CDR1 SGHTS and CDR2 YDEGEE. A word on this clone: No antigen is known for it.

This rearrangement joins TRBV5-8 to TRBJ2-7; tentative D call: TRBD1 (6 bases). The origin of this receptor is a human donor with alopecia areata. The sequences come from CD4+ T cells sorted from blood, collected at week 0. The CDR3 DNA reads TGTGCCAGCAGCTTATGGGCAGGGGACTACGAGCAGTACTTC. It codes for CASSLWAGDYEQYF. The full variable domain, rest sourced from reference TRBV5-8 and TRBJ2-7, is EAGVTQSPTHLIKTRGQQATLRCSPISGHTSVYWYQQALGLGLQFLLWYDEGEERNRGNFPPRFSGRQFPNYSSELNVNALELEDSALYLCASSLWAGDYEQYFGPGTRLTVT.